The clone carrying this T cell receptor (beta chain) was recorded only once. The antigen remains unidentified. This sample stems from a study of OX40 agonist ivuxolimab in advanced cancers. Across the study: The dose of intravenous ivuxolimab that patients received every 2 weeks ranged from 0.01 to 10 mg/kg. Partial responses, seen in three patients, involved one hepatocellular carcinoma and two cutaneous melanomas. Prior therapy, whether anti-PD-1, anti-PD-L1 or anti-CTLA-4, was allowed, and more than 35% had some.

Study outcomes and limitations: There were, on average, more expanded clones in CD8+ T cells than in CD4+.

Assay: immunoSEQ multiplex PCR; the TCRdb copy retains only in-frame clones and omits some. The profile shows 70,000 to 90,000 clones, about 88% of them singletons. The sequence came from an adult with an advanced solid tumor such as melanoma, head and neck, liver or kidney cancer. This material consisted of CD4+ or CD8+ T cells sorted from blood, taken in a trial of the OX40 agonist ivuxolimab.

The CDR3, as DNA: TGTGCCAGCAGTTCCTCAGTACCACCGTCCGCTTTCTTT. Residues: CASSSSVPPSAFF. This sequence joins TRBV6-6 and TRBJ1-1; no clear D gene. The germline V and J ends were trimmed by 4 bases and 11 bases, with 17 bases remaining between them. The CDR3 is made up of 13 amino acids. Germline V CDR1 and CDR2: MNHNY, SVGAGI (reference sequence).